A single sample gave rise to the 23 T cell receptor beta chains below, sequenced in a study of T cell responses to AZD1222 COVID-19 vaccine (dated by TCRdb to 2020 to 2023). The library was made by the immunoSEQ multiplex PCR assay. Imported from immuneACCESS, the table was reduced by TCRdb to in-frame sequences with V and J called. These copies leave out some clones; in studies compared against another copy, an unresolved V gene accounts for under half, and the cause of the remainder is not known. The sample includes about 100,000 clones, with nearly 90% observed a single time. Of the sample, around 4.7% falls within the top ten clones. In the paper's terms, the time point label means: about 28 days (+/-7) after the second vaccine dose. Source: peripheral blood, taken 28 days after the second AZD1222 dose. The receptor set was obtained from an adult who received the AZD1222 COVID-19 vaccine.

This clone has more than one count but fewer than ten. This rearrangement joins TRBV5-4 to TRBJ2-1, with 11 bases identical to TRBD1. Trimming took 3 bases from V and 9 from J; bases not matched to a gene: 11. Germline V gene lookup returns CDR1 SGHNT and CDR2 YYREEE (reference sequence). This CDR3 has 16 amino acids. For the CDR3, the DNA is TGTGCCAGCAGCTCACCTTCGGGACAGGGGGGTGGTGAGCAGTTCTTC. Translating gives CASSSPSGQGGGEQFF. Full variable domain (remainder filled in from reference TRBV5-4 and TRBJ2-1): ETGVTQSPTHLIKTRGQQVTLRCSSQSGHNTVSWYQQALGQGPQFIFQYYREEENGRGNFPPRFSGLQFPNYSSELNVNALELDDSALYLCASSSPSGQGGGEQFFGPGTRLTVL.

The DNA of the CDR3 is TGCAGCGTTGAGGGCAGGGCGAACACTGAAGCTTTCTTT. This gives the protein CSVEGRANTEAFF. The chain uses TRBV29-1 and TRBJ1-1; the D gene is possibly TRBD1 (5 bases). Germline V gives CDR1 SQVTM, CDR2 ANQGSEA. The ends were cut back, 3 bases at V and 1 base at J, with 9 bases in the middle. The CDR3 runs 13 residues.

This clone occurred once. The V and J genes are TRBV28 and TRBJ2-7; D possibly corresponds to TRBD2 (5 bases). The CDR3 sequence is 12 residues long. The ends were cut back, 8 bases at V and 4 bases at J, with 12 bases in the middle. Germline CDR1 and CDR2: MDHEN and SYDVKM. DNA of the CDR3: TGTGCCAGCCGCCTGACGGGGTACGAGCAGTACTTC. Translated: CASRLTGYEQYF.

The chain combines TRBV10-1 with TRBJ1-2; D gene uncertain. V was cut by 10 bases and J by 0 bases, with 6 bases left in between. The CDR3 totals 11 residues. Germline V lookup: CDR1 WNHNN, CDR2 SYGVQD (reference sequence). The CDR3 nucleotides are TGCGCCACCCCGGCTAACTATGGCTACACCTTC. This encodes CATPANYGYTF.

V and J are TRBV19 and TRBJ2-5, with 9 bases identical to TRBD2. Germline CDR1 is LNHDA and CDR2 is SQIVND (reference sequence). CDR3 length: 16 residues. Trimming removed 6 bases from V and 2 bases from J; junction bases left unmatched: 10. CDR3 loop: CASSRVPSGAQETQYF. In DNA, the CDR3 is TGTGCCAGTAGCCGAGTGCCTAGCGGGGCGCAAGAGACCCAGTACTTC.

This sequence joins TRBV18 and TRBJ1-1; D is uncertain. The CDR3 is 14 residues long. CDR1 KGHSH and CDR2 LQKENI come from the germline V gene. Trimming took off 2 bases at V and 1 base at J, with 8 bases between the two ends. The CDR3 nucleotides read TGTGCCAGCTCACCAAGGATACCGAACACTGAAGCTTTCTTT. It codes for CASSPRIPNTEAFF.

This clone was counted once. This chain links TRBV4-1 with TRBJ2-7, with no clear D. The V and J ends lost 0 bases and 6 bases respectively, with 12 bases between them. From germline, CDR1 is MGHRA and CDR2 YSYEKL. This CDR3 is 14 amino acids long. In nucleotides, the CDR3 is TGCGCCAGCAGCCAAGATCTAGAGTCGCGCGAGCAGTACTTC. As protein: CASSQDLESREQYF.

This chain links TRBV5-1 with TRBJ1-2, with 8 bases identical to TRBD1. V was pared by 0 bases and J by 4 bases, with 5 bases of the junction left unmatched. Germline CDR1 SGHRS, CDR2 YFSETQ. CDR3 size: 15 residues. As DNA, the CDR3 is TGCGCCAGCAGCTTGGTCCAGGGGGCAGCCTATGGCTACACCTTC. Amino acids: CASSLVQGAAYGYTF.

The rearrangement joins TRBV7-8 to TRBJ1-1; tentatively, D is TRBD1 (5 bases). Trimming cost V 5 bases and J 1 base, with 11 bases left between them. Germline lookup yields CDR1 SGHVS and CDR2 FQNEAQ. This CDR3 spans 14 amino acids. CDR3: CASSELGGNTEAFF. The DNA for the CDR3 is TGTGCCAGCAGCGAACTGGGGGGGAACACTGAAGCTTTCTTT. The full variable domain, completed using reference TRBV7-8 and TRBJ1-1, is GAGVSQSPRYKVAKRGQDVALRCDPISGHVSLFWYQQALGQGPEFLTYFQNEAQLDKSGLPSDRFFAERPEGSVSTLKIQRTQQEDSAVYLCASSELGGNTEAFFGQGTRLTVV.

The rearrangement uses TRBV27 and TRBJ1-5; no clear D gene. The CDR3 covers 13 residues. Looked up from germline, CDR1 is MNHEY and CDR2 is SMNVEV (reference sequence). Trimming shortened V by 3 bases and J by 10 bases, and 13 bases separated the two germline ends. The CDR3 DNA reads TGTGCCAGCAGTTTCCGGGCCCAAGATCCCCAGCATTTT. Translation: CASSFRAQDPQHF.

The J gene is TRBJ2-5, the V gene TRBV5-1, with 9 bases lining up with TRBD2. The CDR3 is made up of 15 amino acids. Germline assignment: CDR1 SGHRS and CDR2 YFSETQ. V gave up 3 bases and J gave up 5 bases; unmatched junction bases: 8. The CDR3 region has the DNA TGCGCCAGCAGCTCGCCTAGCGGGGAGTGGGAGACCCAGTACTTC. Amino acids: CASSSPSGEWETQYF.

The genes are TRBV12-3 or TRBV12-4 and TRBJ1-2, with a tentative D call TRBD1 (6 bases). V lost 5 bases, J lost 8 bases, and 9 bases lay in between. The CDR3 is 11 residues long. The CDR3 nucleotides are TGTGCCAGCAGTCCAGGGGCCGGCTACACCTTC. Its protein product is CASSPGAGYTF.

The chain employs TRBV15 and TRBJ2-7, with D tentatively TRBD1 (6 bases). CDR1 and CDR2 (germline): LNHNV, YYDKDF (reference sequence). Trimming cost V 4 bases and J 2 bases, with 12 bases left between them. The CDR3 is 14 residues long. The CDR3 region has the DNA TGTGCCACCAGCAAGGGCAGGGGAACCTACGAGCAGTACTTC. Translating gives CATSKGRGTYEQYF.

This clone was counted once. V and J are TRBV18 and TRBJ1-3; 9 bases agree with TRBD1. Germline lookup yields CDR1 KGHSH and CDR2 LQKENI. J gave up 3 bases and V 3 bases, and 9 bases lay outside the gene matches. This CDR3 contains 17 residues. The CDR3 here is CASSPLNRGRFGNTIYF. CDR3 bases: TGTGCCAGCTCACCTCTTAACAGGGGGCGATTTGGAAACACCATATATTTT. Full variable domain (remainder filled in from reference TRBV18 and TRBJ1-3): NAGVMQNPRHLVRRRGQEARLRCSPMKGHSHVYWYRQLPEEGLKFMVYLQKENIIDESGMPKERFSAEFPKEGPSILRIQQVVRGDSAAYFCASSPLNRGRFGNTIYFGEGSWLTVV.

The J gene is TRBJ2-7, the V gene TRBV4-2, with D uncertain. The CDR3 sequence is 15 residues long. Germline CDR1 and CDR2: LGHNA and YNFKEQ. With 1 base removed from V and 2 bases from J, the gap between germline ends came to 12 bases. The DNA for the CDR3 is TGTGCCAGCAGCCAAGCACGGACGGTGGCCTACGAGCAGTACTTC. Amino acids: CASSQARTVAYEQYF.

The rearrangement uses TRBV19 and TRBJ2-4; no clear D. V lost 1 base and J 4 bases, leaving 14 bases between the germline ends. The CDR3 is 16 amino acids. The germline V gene encodes CDR1 LNHDA and CDR2 SQIVND (reference sequence). Here the CDR3 DNA reads TGTGCCAGTAGTATAGTGTGGCCTCCGAGAAAAAACATTCAGTACTTC. This encodes CASSIVWPPRKNIQYF.

This clone appeared a few times. The chain links TRBV9 to TRBJ1-6; TRBD1 is a possible D gene (5 bases). V lost 3 bases and J 7 bases, leaving 11 bases between the germline ends. Germline values: CDR1 SGDLS, CDR2 YYNGEE. The CDR3 is 14 amino acids. The CDR3 nucleotides read TGTGCCAGCAGCGGGGGGACGGGGAATTCACCCCTCCACTTT. As protein: CASSGGTGNSPLHF.

This clone was recorded only once. The rearrangement joins TRBV21-1 to TRBJ2-4; the table calls TRBD2, which could not be checked here. TRBV21-1 is a documented pseudogene. The CDR3 sequence is 13 residues long. CDR3 sequence reads: CASSKARADHQYF. Here the CDR3 DNA reads TGTGCCAGCAGCAAAGCGCGGGCAGATCATCAGTACTTC.

The rearrangement links TRBV4-1 to TRBJ1-3, with D possibly being TRBD1 (6 bases). The V and J ends lost 6 bases and 0 bases respectively, with 18 bases between them. The germline CDR1 and CDR2 sequences are MGHRA and YSYEKL. The CDR3 is 17 amino acids. CDR3 sequence (DNA): TGCGCCAGCAGTCCCGGGACAAGGAAACACTCTGGAAACACCATATATTTT. Translating it yields CASSPGTRKHSGNTIYF.

This chain links TRBV7-9 with TRBJ2-6; D is unclear. CDR1 is SEHNR and CDR2 is FQNEAQ in the germline V gene (reference sequence). The V and J ends lost 8 bases and 1 base respectively, with 9 bases between them. The CDR3 runs to 14 residues. CDR3 sequence: CASPRQSGANVLTF. In DNA, the CDR3 is TGTGCCAGCCCCCGGCAGTCTGGGGCCAACGTCCTGACTTTC.

The chain links TRBV27 to TRBJ2-1; D gene ambiguous. This CDR3 is 12 amino acids long. The V end lost 6 bases, the J end lost 8 bases, and 11 bases lay between the germline ends. Germline assignment: CDR1 MNHEY and CDR2 SMNVEV (reference sequence). The CDR3 loop reads CASSPNADEQFF. The CDR3 DNA reads TGTGCCAGCAGCCCAAACGCGGATGAGCAGTTCTTC.

This chain connects TRBV24-1 to TRBJ1-2; perhaps TRBD1 as D (6 bases). Germline CDR1 is KGHDR and CDR2 is SFDVKD. Trimming left V 3 bases short and J 6 bases short, with 22 bases between. CDR3 length: 17 residues. Written as DNA, the CDR3 is TGTGCCACCAGTGATCAAGACGCCCGGACAGTGAAAGATGGCTACACCTTC. This gives the protein CATSDQDARTVKDGYTF.

V usage is TRBV4-2 and J usage is TRBJ1-6, with D possibly TRBD1 on 5 matching bases. The V gene lost 6 bases and the J gene lost 7 bases, with 10 bases spanning the gap. This CDR3 is built from 13 residues. The germline V gene has CDR1 LGHNA and CDR2 YNFKEQ. CDR3 nucleotides: TGTGCCAGCAGTTGGGGCAGAAATTCACCCCTCCACTTT. This gives the protein CASSWGRNSPLHF.